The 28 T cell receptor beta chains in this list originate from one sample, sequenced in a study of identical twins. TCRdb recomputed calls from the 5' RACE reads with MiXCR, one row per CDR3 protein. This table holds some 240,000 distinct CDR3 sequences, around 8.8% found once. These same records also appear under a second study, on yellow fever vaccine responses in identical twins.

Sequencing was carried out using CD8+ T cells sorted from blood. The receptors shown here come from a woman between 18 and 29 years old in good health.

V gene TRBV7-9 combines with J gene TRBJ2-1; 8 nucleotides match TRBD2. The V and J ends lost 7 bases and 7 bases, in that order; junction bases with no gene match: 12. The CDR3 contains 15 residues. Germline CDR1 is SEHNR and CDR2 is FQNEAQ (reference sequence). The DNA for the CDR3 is TGTGCCAGCATGGCCGGGGGGGCGCTTCGTAATGAGCAGTTCTTC. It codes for CASMAGGALRNEQFF.

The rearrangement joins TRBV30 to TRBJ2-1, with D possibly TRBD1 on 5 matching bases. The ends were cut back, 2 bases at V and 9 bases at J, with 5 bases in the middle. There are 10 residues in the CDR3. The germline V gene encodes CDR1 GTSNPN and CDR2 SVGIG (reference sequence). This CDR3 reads CAWSRGEQFF. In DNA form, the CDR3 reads TGTGCCTGGAGTAGGGGTGAGCAGTTCTTC.

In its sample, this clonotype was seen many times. The DNA for the CDR3 is TGTGCCACCAGGGGACCACTAGAATCGAATGAGCAGTTCTTC. Amino acids: CATRGPLESNEQFF. V is TRBV24-1 and J is TRBJ2-1, with D perhaps TRBD1 or TRBD2 (5 bases each). With 7 bases removed from V and 7 bases from J, the gap between germline ends came to 16 bases. This CDR3 comprises 14 residues. Germline values: CDR1 KGHDR, CDR2 SFDVKD.

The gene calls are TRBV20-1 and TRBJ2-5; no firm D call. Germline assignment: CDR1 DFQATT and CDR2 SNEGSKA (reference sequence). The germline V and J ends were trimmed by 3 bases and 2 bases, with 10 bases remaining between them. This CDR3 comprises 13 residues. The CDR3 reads CSASGRIQETQYF. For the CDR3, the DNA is TGCAGTGCTAGTGGTCGTATTCAAGAGACCCAGTACTTC.

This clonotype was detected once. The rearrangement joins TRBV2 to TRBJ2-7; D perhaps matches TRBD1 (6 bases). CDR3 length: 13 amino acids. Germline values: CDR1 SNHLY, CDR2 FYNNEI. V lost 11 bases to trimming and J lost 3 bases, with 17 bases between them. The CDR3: CAGRDTSNYEQYF. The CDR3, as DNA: TGTGCCGGAAGGGACACTTCGAACTACGAGCAGTACTTC.

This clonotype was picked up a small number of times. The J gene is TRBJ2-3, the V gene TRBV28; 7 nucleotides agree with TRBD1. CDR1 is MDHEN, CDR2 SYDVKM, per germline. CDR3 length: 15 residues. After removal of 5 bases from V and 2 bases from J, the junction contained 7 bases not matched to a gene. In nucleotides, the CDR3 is TGTGCCAGCAGTACACGGGACAGCATCACAGATACGCAGTATTTT. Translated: CASSTRDSITDTQYF.

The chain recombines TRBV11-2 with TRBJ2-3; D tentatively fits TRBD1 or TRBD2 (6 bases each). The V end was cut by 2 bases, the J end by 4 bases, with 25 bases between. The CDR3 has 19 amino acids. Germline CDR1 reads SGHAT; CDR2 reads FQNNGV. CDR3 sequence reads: CASSLWGTRSGRGADTQYF. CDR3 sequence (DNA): TGTGCCAGCAGCTTATGGGGGACAAGAAGCGGTAGGGGGGCAGATACGCAGTATTTT. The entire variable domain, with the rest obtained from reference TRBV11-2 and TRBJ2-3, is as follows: EAGVAQSPRYKIIEKRQSVAFWCNPISGHATLYWYQQILGQGPKLLIQFQNNGVVDDSQLPKDRFSAERLKGVDSTLKIQPAKLEDSAVYLCASSLWGTRSGRGADTQYFGPGTRLTVL.

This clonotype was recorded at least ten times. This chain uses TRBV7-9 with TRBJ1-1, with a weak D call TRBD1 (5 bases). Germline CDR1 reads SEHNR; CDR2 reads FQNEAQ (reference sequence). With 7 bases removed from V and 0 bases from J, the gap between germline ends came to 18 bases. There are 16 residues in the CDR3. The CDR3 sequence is CASKYHDRTMNTEAFF. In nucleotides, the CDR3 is TGTGCCAGCAAATATCACGACAGAACCATGAACACTGAAGCTTTCTTT.

The CDR3 is CASSRGLVPNEQFF. The CDR3 DNA is TGTGCCAGCAGCAGGGGACTCGTACCGAATGAGCAGTTCTTC. The chain combines TRBV5-6 with TRBJ2-1, with D possibly matching TRBD2 (6 bases). Per the germline V gene, CDR1 is SGHDT and CDR2 is YYEEEE. V gave up 4 bases and J gave up 7 bases, with 15 bases separating them. The CDR3 has 14 amino acids.

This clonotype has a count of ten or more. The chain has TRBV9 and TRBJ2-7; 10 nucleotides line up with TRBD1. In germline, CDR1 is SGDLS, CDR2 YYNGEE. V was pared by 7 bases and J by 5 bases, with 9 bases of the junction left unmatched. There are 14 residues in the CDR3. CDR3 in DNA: TGTGCCAGCGGACCGGGACAGGGGTTCCACGAGCAGTACTTC. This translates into CASGPGQGFHEQYF.

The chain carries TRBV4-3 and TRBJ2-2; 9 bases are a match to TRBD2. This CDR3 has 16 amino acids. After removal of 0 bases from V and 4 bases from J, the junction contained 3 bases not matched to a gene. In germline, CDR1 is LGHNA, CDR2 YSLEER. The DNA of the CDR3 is TGCGCCAGCAGCCAAGATAGCGGGGGTGGCACCGGGGAGCTGTTTTTT. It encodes CASSQDSGGGTGELFF.

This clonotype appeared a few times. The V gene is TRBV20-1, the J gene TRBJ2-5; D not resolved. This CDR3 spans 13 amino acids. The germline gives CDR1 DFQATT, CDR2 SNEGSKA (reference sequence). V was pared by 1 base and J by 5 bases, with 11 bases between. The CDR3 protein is CSARGPPGETQYF. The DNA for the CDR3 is TGCAGTGCTAGAGGGCCCCCCGGGGAGACCCAGTACTTC.

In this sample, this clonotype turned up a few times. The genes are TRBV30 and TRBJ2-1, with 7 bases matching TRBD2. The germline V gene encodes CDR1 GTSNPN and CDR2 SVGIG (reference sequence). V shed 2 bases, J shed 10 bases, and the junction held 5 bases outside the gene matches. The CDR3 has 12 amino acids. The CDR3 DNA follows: TGTGCCTGGAGTCCACTAGCGAGGGAGCAGTTCTTC. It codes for CAWSPLAREQFF.

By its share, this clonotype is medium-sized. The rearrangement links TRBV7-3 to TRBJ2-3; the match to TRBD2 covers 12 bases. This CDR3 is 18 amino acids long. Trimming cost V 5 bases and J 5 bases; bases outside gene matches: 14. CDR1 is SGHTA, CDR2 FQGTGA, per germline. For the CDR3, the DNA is TGTGCCAGCAGCAGTGGTACTAGCGGGGGGCCGAGTATAGATACGCAGTATTTT. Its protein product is CASSSGTSGGPSIDTQYF.

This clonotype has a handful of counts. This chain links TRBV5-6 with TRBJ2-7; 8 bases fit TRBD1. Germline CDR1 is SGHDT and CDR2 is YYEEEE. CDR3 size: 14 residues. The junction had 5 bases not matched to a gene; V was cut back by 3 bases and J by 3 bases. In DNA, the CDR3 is TGTGCCAGCAGCTCCCGACAGGGGAACTACGAGCAGTACTTC. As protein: CASSSRQGNYEQYF.

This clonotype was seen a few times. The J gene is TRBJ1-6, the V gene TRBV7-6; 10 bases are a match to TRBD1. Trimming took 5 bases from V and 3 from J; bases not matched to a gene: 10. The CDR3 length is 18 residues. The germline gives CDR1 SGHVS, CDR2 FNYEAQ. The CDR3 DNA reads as TGTGCCAGCAGCCGGGGTATAGGGACAGGGGACTATAATTCACCCCTCCACTTT. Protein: CASSRGIGTGDYNSPLHF.

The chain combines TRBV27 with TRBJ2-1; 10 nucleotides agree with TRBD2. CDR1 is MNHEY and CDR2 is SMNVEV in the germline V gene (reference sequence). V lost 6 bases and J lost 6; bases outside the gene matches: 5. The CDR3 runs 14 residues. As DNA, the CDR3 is TGTGCCAGCAGGGTAGCGGGGGGCCTCAATGAGCAGTTCTTC. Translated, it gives CASRVAGGLNEQFF.

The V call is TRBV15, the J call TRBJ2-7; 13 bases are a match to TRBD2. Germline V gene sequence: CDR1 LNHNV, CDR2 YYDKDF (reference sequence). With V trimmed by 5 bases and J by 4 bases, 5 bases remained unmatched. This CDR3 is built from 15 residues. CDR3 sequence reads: CATSVQLAGGYEQYF. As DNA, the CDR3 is TGTGCCACCAGCGTTCAACTAGCGGGGGGGTACGAGCAGTACTTC.

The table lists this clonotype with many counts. CDR3 nucleotide sequence: TGTGCCAGCAGTGAACTGGGGCAGGGGGCATACAATGAGCAGTTCTTC. Translating it yields CASSELGQGAYNEQFF. This chain links TRBV2 with TRBJ2-1; TRBD1 agrees at 8 bases. V trimming: 2 bases; J trimming: 4 bases; junction bases outside the gene matches: 7. The CDR3 totals 16 residues. Germline CDR1 SNHLY, CDR2 FYNNEI. The whole variable domain, remainder taken from reference TRBV2 and TRBJ2-1, is EPEVTQTPSHQVTQMGQEVILRCVPISNHLYFYWYRQILGQKVEFLVSFYNNEISEKSEIFDDQFSVERPDGSNFTLKIRSTKLEDSAMYFCASSELGQGAYNEQFFGPGTRLTVL.

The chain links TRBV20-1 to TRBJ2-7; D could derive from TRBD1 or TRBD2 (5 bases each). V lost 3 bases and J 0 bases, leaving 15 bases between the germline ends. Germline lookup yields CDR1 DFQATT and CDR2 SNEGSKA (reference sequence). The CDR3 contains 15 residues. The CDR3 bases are TGCAGTGCTAGCGGGGACCCAATCCCCTCCTACGAGCAGTACTTC. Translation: CSASGDPIPSYEQYF.

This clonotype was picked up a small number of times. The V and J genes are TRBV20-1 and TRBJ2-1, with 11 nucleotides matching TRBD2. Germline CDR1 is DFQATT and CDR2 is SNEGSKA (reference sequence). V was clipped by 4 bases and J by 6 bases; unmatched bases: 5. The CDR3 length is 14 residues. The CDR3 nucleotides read TGCAGTGCTAAACTAGCGGGAGCGGGCAATGAGCAGTTCTTC. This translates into CSAKLAGAGNEQFF.

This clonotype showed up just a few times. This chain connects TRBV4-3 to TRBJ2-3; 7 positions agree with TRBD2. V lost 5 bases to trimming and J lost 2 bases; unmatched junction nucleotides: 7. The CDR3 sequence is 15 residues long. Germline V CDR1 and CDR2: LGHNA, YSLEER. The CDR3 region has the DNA TGCGCCAGCAGCTCAGCAAGCGGGACCACAGATACGCAGTATTTT. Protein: CASSSASGTTDTQYF.

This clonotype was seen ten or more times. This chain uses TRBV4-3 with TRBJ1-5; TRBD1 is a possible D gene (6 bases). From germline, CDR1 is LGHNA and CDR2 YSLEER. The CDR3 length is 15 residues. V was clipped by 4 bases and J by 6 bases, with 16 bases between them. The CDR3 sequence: CASSRDRSRGQPQHF. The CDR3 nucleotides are TGCGCCAGCAGCCGCGACAGGAGTCGGGGTCAGCCCCAGCATTTT.

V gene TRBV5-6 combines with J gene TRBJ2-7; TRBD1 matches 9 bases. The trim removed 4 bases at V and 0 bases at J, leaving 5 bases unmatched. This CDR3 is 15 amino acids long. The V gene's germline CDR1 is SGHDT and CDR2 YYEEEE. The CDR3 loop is CASSDTGGPSYEQYF. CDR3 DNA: TGTGCCAGCAGCGATACAGGGGGCCCCTCCTACGAGCAGTACTTC.

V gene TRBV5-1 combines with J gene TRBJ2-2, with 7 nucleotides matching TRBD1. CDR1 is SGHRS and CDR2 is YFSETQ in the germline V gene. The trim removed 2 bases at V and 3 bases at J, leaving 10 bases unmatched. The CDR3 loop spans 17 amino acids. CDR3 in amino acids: CASSLTPGQRDTGELFF. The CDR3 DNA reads TGCGCCAGCAGCTTAACCCCGGGACAGAGAGACACCGGGGAGCTGTTTTTT.

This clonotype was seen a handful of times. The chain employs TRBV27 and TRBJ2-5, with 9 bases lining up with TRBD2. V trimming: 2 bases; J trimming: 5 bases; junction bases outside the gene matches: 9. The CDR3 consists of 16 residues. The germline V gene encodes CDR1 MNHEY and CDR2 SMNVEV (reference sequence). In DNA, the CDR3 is TGTGCCAGCAGTTTAGCTAGCGGGATACTGTCGGAGACCCAGTACTTC. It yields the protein CASSLASGILSETQYF.

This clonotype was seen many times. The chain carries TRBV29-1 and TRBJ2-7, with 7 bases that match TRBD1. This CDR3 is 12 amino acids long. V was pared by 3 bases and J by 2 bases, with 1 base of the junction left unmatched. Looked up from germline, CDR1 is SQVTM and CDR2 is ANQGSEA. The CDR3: CSVEQGAYEQYF. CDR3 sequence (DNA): TGCAGCGTTGAGCAGGGGGCCTACGAGCAGTACTTC.

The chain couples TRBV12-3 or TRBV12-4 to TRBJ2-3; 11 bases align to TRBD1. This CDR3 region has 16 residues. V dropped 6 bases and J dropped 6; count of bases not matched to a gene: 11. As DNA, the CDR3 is TGTGCCAGCAGATCCGGGACAGGGGGACTTGGGGATACGCAGTATTTT. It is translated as CASRSGTGGLGDTQYF.